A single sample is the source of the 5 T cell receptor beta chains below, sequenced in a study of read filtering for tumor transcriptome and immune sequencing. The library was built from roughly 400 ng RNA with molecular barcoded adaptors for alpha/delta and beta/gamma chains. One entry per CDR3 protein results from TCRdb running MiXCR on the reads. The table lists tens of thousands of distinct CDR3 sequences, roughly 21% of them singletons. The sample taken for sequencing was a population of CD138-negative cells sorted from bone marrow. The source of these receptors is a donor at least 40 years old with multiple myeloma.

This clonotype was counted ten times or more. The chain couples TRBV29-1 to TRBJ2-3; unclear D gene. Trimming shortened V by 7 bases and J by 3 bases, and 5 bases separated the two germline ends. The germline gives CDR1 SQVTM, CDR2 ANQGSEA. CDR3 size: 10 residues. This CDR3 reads CSALTDTQYF. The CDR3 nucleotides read TGCAGCGCCTTAACAGATACGCAGTATTTT.

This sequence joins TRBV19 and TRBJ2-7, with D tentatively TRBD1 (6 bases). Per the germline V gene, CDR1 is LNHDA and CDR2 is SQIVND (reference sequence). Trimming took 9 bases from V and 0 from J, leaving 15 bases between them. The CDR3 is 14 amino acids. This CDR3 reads CASSRRDNSYEQYF. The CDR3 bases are TGTGCCAGCTCACGTCGGGACAACTCCTACGAGCAGTACTTC.

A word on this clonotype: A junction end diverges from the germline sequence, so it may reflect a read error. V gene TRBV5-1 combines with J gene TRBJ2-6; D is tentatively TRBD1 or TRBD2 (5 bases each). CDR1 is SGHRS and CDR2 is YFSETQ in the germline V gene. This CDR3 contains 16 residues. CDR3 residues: CASSLTSSSGANVLAF. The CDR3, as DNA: TGCGCCAGCAGCTTGACGAGCTCGTCCGGGGCCAACGTCCTGGCTTTC. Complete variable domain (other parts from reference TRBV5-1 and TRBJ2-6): KAGVTQTPRYLIKTRGQQVTLSCSPISGHRSVSWYQQTPGQGLQFLFEYFSETQRNKGNFPGRFSGRQFSNSRSEMNVSTLELGDSALYLCASSLTSSSGANVLAFGAGSRLTVL.

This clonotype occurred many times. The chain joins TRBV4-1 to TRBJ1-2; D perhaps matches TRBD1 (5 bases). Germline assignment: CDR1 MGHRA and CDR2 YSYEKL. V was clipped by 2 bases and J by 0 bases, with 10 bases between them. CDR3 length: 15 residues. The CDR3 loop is CASSQWGRANYGYTF. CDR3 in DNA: TGCGCCAGCAGCCAATGGGGCAGGGCTAACTATGGCTACACCTTC.

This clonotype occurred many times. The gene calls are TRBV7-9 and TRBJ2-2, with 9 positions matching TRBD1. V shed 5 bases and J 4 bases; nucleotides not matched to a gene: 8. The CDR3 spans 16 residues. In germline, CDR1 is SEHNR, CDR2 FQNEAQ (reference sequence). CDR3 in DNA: TGTGCCAGCAGCCCTCCGGGACAGGGACTCACCGGGGAGCTGTTTTTT. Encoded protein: CASSPPGQGLTGELFF.